This TCR beta chain came from a study of blood T cells in healthy people across ages. For the second PCR, which ran for roughly 6 to 12 cycles, a sample-barcoded 5' primer and a J-beta primer mix were used. TCRdb reprocessed the 5' RACE reads with MiXCR, giving one entry per CDR3 protein. The data show 1.4 million to 1.5 million distinct CDR3 sequences, around 39% seen once. This clonotype was detected many times. The sequenced material came from blood. This sequence was found in a woman younger than 35 in good health.

CDR3: CASSRAVGGNYGYTF. The CDR3 DNA follows: TGTGCCAGCAGTCGAGCGGTGGGAGGGAACTATGGCTACACCTTC. The rearrangement uses TRBV25-1 and TRBJ1-2; D unresolved. CDR1 MGHDK and CDR2 SYGVNS come from the germline V gene. Trimming removed 5 bases from V and 2 bases from J, with 15 bases in between. This CDR3 spans 15 amino acids.